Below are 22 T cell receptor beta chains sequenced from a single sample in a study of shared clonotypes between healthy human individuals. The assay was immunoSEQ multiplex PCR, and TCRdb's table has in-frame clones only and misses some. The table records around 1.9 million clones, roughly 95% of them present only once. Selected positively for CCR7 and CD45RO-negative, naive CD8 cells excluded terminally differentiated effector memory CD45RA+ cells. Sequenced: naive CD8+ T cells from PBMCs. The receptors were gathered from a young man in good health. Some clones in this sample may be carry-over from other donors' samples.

CDR3 in DNA: TGCGCCAGCAGCTTGGTAGCGTCAGGGGGCGGCAACACTGAAGCTTTCTTT. This gives the protein CASSLVASGGGNTEAFF. The V and J genes are TRBV5-1 and TRBJ1-1; 8 bases map to TRBD1. Germline loops: CDR1 SGHRS, CDR2 YFSETQ. CDR3 size: 17 residues. V was clipped by 0 bases and J by 2 bases; unmatched bases: 9.

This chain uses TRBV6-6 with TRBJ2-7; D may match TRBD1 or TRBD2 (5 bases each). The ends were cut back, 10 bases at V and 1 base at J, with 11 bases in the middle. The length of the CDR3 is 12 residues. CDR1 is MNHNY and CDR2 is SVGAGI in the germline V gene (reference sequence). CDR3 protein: CATSRESYEQYF. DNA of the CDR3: TGTGCCACTTCCAGGGAGTCCTACGAGCAGTACTTC.

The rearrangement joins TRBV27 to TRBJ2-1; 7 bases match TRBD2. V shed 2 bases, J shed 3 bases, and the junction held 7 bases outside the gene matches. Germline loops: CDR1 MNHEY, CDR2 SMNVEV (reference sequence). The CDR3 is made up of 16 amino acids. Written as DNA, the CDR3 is TGTGCCAGCAGTTTACGTGCGGGAGTAGTCTACAATGAGCAGTTCTTC. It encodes CASSLRAGVVYNEQFF.

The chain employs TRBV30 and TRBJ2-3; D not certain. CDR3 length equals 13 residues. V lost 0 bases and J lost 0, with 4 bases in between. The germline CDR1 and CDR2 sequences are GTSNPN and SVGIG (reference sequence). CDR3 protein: CAWSVPSTDTQYF. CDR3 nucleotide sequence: TGTGCCTGGAGTGTACCCAGCACAGATACGCAGTATTTT.

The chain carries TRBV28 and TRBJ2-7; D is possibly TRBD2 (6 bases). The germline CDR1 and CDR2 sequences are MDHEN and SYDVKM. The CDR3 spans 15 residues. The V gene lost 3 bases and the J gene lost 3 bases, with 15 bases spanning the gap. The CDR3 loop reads CASSFPQAGLYEQYF. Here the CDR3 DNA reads TGTGCCAGCAGTTTCCCACAAGCGGGTCTCTACGAGCAGTACTTC.

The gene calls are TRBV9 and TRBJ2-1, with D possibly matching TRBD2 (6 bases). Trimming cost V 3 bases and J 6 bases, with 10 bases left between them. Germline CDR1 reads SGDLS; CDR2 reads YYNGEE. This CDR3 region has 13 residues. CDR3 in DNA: TGTGCCAGCAGCGCCGGAGGGATCAATGAGCAGTTCTTC. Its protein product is CASSAGGINEQFF.

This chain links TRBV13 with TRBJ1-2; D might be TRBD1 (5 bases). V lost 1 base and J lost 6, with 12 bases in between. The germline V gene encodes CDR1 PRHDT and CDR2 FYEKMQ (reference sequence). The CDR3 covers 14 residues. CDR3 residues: CASSLDQGEDGYTF. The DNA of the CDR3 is TGTGCCAGCAGCTTAGATCAGGGTGAGGATGGCTACACCTTC.

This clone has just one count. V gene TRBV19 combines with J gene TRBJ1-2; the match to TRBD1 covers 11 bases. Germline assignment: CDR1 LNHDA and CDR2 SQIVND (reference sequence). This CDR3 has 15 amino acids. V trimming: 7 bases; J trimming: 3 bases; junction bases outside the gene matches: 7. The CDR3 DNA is TGTGCCAGTACCACCGGGACAGGGGGGGACTATGGCTACACCTTC. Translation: CASTTGTGGDYGYTF.

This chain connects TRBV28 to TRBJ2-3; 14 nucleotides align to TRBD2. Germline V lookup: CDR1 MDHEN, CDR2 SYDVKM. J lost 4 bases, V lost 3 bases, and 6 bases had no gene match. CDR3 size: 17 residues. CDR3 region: CASSFPGTSGSSDTQYF. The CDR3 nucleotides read TGTGCCAGCAGTTTCCCCGGGACTAGCGGGAGTTCAGATACGCAGTATTTT.

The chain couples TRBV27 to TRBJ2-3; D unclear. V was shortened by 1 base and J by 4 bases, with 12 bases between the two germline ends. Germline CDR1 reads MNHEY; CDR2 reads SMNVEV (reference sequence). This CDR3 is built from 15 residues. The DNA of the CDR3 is TGTGCCAGCAGTTTATTGGACGGTCGAGCAGATACGCAGTATTTT. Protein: CASSLLDGRADTQYF.

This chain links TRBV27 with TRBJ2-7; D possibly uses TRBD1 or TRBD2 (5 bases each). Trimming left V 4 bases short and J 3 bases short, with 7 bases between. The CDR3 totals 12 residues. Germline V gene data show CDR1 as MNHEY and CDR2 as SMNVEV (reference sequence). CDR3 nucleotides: TGTGCCAGCAGTTGGGACGGCTACGAGCAGTACTTC. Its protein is CASSWDGYEQYF.

CDR3 coding DNA: TGTGCCAGCAGCCCAGGACTAGCGGGAGTCGGCTACGAGCAGTACTTC. Its protein product is CASSPGLAGVGYEQYF. V is TRBV7-2 and J is TRBJ2-7; 13 nucleotides agree with TRBD2. The CDR3 consists of 16 residues. V was clipped by 5 bases and J by 3 bases; unmatched bases: 7. CDR1 SGHTA and CDR2 FQGNSA come from the germline V gene.

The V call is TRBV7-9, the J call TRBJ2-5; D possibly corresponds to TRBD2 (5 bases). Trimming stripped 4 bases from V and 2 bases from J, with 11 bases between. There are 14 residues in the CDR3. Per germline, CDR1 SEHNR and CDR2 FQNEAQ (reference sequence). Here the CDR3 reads CASSSGGTQETQYF. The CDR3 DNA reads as TGTGCCAGCAGCTCTGGAGGAACACAAGAGACCCAGTACTTC.

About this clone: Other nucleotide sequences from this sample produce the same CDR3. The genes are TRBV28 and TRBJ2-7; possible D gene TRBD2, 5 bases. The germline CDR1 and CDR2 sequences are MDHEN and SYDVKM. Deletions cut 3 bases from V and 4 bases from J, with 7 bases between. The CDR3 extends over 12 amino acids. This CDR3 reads CASSFRGYEQYF. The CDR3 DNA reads TGTGCCAGCAGTTTTAGAGGGTACGAGCAGTACTTC.

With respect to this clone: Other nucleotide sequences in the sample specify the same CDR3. The CDR3 DNA follows: TGTGCCAGCTCCTCAGGGCCCTCCTACGAGCAGTACTTC. Translating gives CASSSGPSYEQYF. V is TRBV28 and J is TRBJ2-7; TRBD1 might be the D (5 bases). Germline CDR1 is MDHEN and CDR2 is SYDVKM. CDR3 length equals 13 residues. With 8 bases removed from V and 0 bases from J, the gap between germline ends came to 11 bases.

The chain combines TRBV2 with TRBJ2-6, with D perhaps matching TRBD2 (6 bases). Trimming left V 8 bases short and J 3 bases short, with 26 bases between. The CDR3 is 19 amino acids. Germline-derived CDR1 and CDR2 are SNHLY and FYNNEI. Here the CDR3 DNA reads TGTGCCAGCGGAGGGGAGGAGGGTCGGGCCCCATTTGGGGCCAACGTCCTGACTTTC. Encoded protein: CASGGEEGRAPFGANVLTF.

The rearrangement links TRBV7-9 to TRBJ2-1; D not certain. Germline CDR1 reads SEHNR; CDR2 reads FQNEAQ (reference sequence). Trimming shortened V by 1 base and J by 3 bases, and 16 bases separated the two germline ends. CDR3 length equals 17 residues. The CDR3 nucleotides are TGTGCCAGCAGCTTAGAGGGTGAGCGTCTAGACTACAATGAGCAGTTCTTC. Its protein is CASSLEGERLDYNEQFF. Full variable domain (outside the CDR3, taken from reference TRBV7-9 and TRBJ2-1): DTGVSQNPRHKITKRGQNVTFRCDPISEHNRLYWYRQTLGQGPEFLTYFQNEAQLEKSRLLSDRFSAERPKGSFSTLEIQRTEQGDSAMYLCASSLEGERLDYNEQFFGPGTRLTVL.

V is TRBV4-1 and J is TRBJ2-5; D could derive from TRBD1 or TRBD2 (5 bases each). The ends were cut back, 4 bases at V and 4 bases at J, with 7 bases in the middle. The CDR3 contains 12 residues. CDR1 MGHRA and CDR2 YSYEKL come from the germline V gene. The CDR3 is CASSPGRETQYF. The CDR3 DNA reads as TGCGCCAGCAGCCCAGGGAGAGAGACCCAGTACTTC.

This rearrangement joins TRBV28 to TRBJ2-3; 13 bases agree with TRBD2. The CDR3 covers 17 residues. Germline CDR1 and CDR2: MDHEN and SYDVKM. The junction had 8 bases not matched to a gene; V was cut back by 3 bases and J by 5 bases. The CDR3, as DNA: TGTGCCAGCAGTTTTGGACTAGCGGGAGTCGTGGGAGATACGCAGTATTTT. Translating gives CASSFGLAGVVGDTQYF.

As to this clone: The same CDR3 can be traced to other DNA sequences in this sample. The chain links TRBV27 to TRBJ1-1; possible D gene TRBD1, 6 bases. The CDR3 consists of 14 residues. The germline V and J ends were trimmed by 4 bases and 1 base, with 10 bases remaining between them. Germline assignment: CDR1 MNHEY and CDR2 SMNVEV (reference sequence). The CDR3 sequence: CASSWGGQNTEAFF. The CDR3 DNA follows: TGTGCCAGCAGTTGGGGGGGACAGAACACTGAAGCTTTCTTT.

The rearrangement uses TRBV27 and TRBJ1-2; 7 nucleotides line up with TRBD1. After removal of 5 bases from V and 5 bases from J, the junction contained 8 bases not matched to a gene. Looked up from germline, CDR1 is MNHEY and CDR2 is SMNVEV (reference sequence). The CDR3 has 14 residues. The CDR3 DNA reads TGTGCCAGCAGTCCCGCAGGGGGTTGGTATGGCTACACCTTC. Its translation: CASSPAGGWYGYTF.

CDR3 DNA sequence: TGCAGCGCGGACCGTACAGTGTATGGTGATGGCTACACCTTC. Protein: CSADRTVYGDGYTF. The chain uses TRBV29-1 and TRBJ1-2, with no clear D. Trimming took 7 bases from V and 6 from J, leaving 21 bases between them. The CDR3 is 14 residues long. From germline, CDR1 is SQVTM and CDR2 ANQGSEA.